A selection of T cell receptor beta chains follows, all from one sample in a study of CD8 T cells in ankylosing spondylitis. Each CDR3 protein gets one entry after TCRdb re-called the 5' RACE reads with MiXCR. The repertoire has about 240,000 distinct CDR3 sequences, roughly 10% of them found once; the top ten carry 6% to 8%. The sample comprised blood, either unsorted or a sorted T cell fraction (not recorded which). The receptors derive from a male donor with ankylosing spondylitis or in good health (not recorded which). The CDR3 runs from the conserved cysteine through the conserved F or W. The D gene is left open where the match is weak. Clone size, where shown, is once, few, many, or a class for clones that have expanded.

>.|TRBV7-2|TRBJ2-7|many|14
CASSSDSQSYEQYF
TGTGCCAGCAGCTCGGACAGCCAGTCCTACGAGCAGTACTTC
>.|TRBV3-1|TRBJ2-2|many|13
CASSGSNTGELFF
TGTGCCAGCAGCGGGAGTAACACCGGGGAGCTGTTTTTT
>TRBD2|TRBV5-1|TRBJ2-3|many|16
CASVTGTSGSRDTQYF
TGCGCCAGCGTAACCGGGACTAGCGGGTCTAGGGATACGCAGTATTTT
>.|TRBV7-8|TRBJ2-7|many|12
CASTYNLYEQYF
TGTGCCAGCACCTATAATCTCTACGAGCAGTACTTC
>TRBD2|TRBV20-1|TRBJ2-7|many|13
CSAREPFGGEQYF
TGCAGTGCTAGAGAACCTTTCGGGGGGGAGCAGTACTTC
>.|TRBV14|TRBJ2-5|.|15
CASSQVYREEETQYF
TGTGCCAGCAGCCAAGTCTACAGGGAAGAAGAGACCCAGTACTTC
>.|TRBV29-1|TRBJ2-3|many|14
CSVWGTPVADTQYF
TGCAGCGTCTGGGGGACCCCTGTAGCAGATACGCAGTATTTT
>.|TRBV9|TRBJ2-7|.|13
CASSVEGSYEQYF
TGTGCCAGCAGCGTAGAAGGGTCCTACGAGCAGTACTTC
>.|TRBV11-2|TRBJ1-1|.|12
CASSLVSTEAFF
TGTGCCAGCAGCTTGGTGTCCACTGAAGCTTTCTTT
>.|TRBV5-1|TRBJ2-1|many|14
CASSLLGSYNEQFF
TGCGCCAGCAGCTTGCTAGGCAGCTACAATGAGCAGTTCTTC
>TRBD2|TRBV5-1|TRBJ2-1|many|15
CASSPGTSRANEQFF
TGCGCCAGCAGCCCCGGGACTAGTAGGGCCAATGAGCAGTTCTTC
>TRBD1|TRBV7-9|TRBJ1-2|few|15
CASSETDRELNGYTF
TGTGCCAGCAGCGAAACTGACAGGGAACTAAATGGCTACACCTTC
>.|TRBV30|TRBJ2-2|few|16
CAWSGIPGQYTGELFF
TGTGCCTGGAGTGGCATTCCCGGGCAGTACACCGGGGAGCTGTTTTTT
>.|TRBV24-1|TRBJ2-7|many|13
CATSDLPAREQYF
TGTGCCACCAGTGATTTGCCGGCCCGAGAGCAGTACTTC
>TRBD2|TRBV27|TRBJ2-3|.|16
CASSESSGGAPDTQYF
TGTGCCAGCTCTGAGTCTAGCGGGGGGGCGCCAGATACGCAGTATTTT
>.|TRBV9|TRBJ2-7|many|13
CASSPAGDYEQYF
TGTGCCAGCAGCCCCGCAGGAGACTACGAGCAGTACTTC
>TRBD1|TRBV7-9|TRBJ1-1|.|17
CASSQGGGISPNTEAFF
TGTGCCAGCAGCCAGGGGGGGGGCATATCCCCGAACACTGAAGCTTTCTTT
>.|TRBV9|TRBJ2-2|many|16
CASSLTDPKNTGELFF
TGTGCCAGCAGCTTGACAGATCCTAAGAACACCGGGGAGCTGTTTTTT
>.|TRBV7-2|TRBJ2-2|many|14
CASSSGFNTGELFF
TGTGCCAGCAGCTCGGGATTTAACACCGGGGAGCTGTTTTTT
>.|TRBV7-3|TRBJ1-1|many|13
CASSFQEGTEAFF
TGTGCCAGCAGCTTTCAGGAGGGCACTGAAGCTTTCTTT
>TRBD2|TRBV14|TRBJ2-2|.|16
CASREGLAANTGEPFF
TGTGCCAGCAGGGAGGGACTAGCGGCGAACACCGGGGAGCCGTTTTTT
>.|TRBV7-2|TRBJ2-1|many|14
CASTTGTGYNEQFF
TGTGCCAGCACCACCGGGACGGGGTACAATGAGCAGTTCTTC
>.|TRBV5-6|TRBJ2-1|.|15
CASSPEGDTYNEQFF
TGTGCCAGCAGCCCGGAGGGGGATACCTACAATGAGCAGTTCTTC
>TRBD1|TRBV28|TRBJ2-3|many|14
CASSTGGRGDTQYF
TGTGCCAGCAGTACAGGGGGCAGAGGAGATACGCAGTATTTT
>TRBD2|TRBV4-1|TRBJ2-3|few|16
CASSQVGRGGRNTQYF
TGCGCCAGCAGCCAAGTGGGGCGGGGGGGCAGGAATACGCAGTATTTT
>.|TRBV6-6|TRBJ2-7|many|11
CASTQASEQYF
TGTGCCAGCACCCAAGCAAGCGAGCAGTACTTC
>.|TRBV7-2|TRBJ2-2|many|15
CASSRRSGGSGELFF
TGTGCCAGCAGCCGTAGATCGGGTGGTTCCGGGGAGCTGTTTTTT
>TRBD2|TRBV6-1|TRBJ2-1|many|15
CASSKTSSGGNEQFF
TGTGCCAGCAGTAAGACTAGCTCCGGGGGTAATGAGCAGTTCTTC
>TRBD2|TRBV7-9|TRBJ2-3|.|12
CASGRETDTQYF
TGTGCCAGCGGGAGGGAAACAGATACGCAGTATTTT
>.|TRBV12-3/TRBV12-4|TRBJ1-5|many|14
CASSWALGNQPQHF
TGTGCCAGCAGTTGGGCTCTAGGGAATCAGCCCCAGCATTTT
>.|TRBV20-1|TRBJ2-3|many|10
CSAKADTQYF
TGCAGTGCTAAGGCAGATACGCAGTATTTT
>.|TRBV5-1|TRBJ2-3|.|14
CAARGPGRTDTQYF
TGCGCCGCCCGGGGCCCCGGTCGCACAGATACGCAGTATTTT